This T cell receptor (beta chain) comes out of a study of blood T cell repertoires in COVID-19. In the study overall: COVID-19 samples collected from the United States, Italy and Spain covered acute and convalescent phases. Nucleic acid was either cDNA or gDNA, and it came from T cells, B-cell-depleted T cells, or PBMCs.

The V segment lost 5 bases and the J segment 3 bases; nucleotides outside the gene matches: 1. The CDR3 covers 14 residues. The germline gives CDR1 SGHTA, CDR2 FQGTGA. Patients of the Seattle cohort, enrolled during active infection, were followed longitudinally. Measured with immunoSEQ multiplex PCR; TCRdb has only the in-frame clones, and not every one. The sample includes about 420,000 clones, around nine tenths of them seen just once. Sequencing was carried out using peripheral blood. The TCR sequence derives from a man aged 18 to 30 with COVID-19, enrolled during active disease. This sequence joins TRBV7-3 and TRBJ2-3; 11 bases match TRBD1. The CDR3 sequence is CASSRDRGTDTQYF. CDR3 coding DNA: TGTGCCAGCAGCCGGGACAGGGGGACAGATACGCAGTATTTT.